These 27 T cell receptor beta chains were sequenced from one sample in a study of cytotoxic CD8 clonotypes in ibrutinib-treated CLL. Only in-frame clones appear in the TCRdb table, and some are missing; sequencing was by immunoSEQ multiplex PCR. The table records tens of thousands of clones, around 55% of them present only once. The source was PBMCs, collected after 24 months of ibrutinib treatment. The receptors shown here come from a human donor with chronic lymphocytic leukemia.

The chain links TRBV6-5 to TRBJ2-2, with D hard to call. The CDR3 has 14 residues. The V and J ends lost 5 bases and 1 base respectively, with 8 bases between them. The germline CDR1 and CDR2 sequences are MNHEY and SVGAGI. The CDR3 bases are TGTGCCAGCAGTCTTGTGGTGAACACCGGGGAGCTGTTTTTT. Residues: CASSLVVNTGELFF.

The CDR3 spells CASRLLGTYEQYF. The CDR3 DNA reads as TGTGCCAGCAGGCTATTAGGGACCTACGAGCAGTACTTC. The chain combines TRBV6-5 with TRBJ2-7; D not certain. Germline V gene lookup returns CDR1 MNHEY and CDR2 SVGAGI. The length of the CDR3 is 13 residues. Trimming removed 6 bases at V and 2 bases at J, with 11 bases between.

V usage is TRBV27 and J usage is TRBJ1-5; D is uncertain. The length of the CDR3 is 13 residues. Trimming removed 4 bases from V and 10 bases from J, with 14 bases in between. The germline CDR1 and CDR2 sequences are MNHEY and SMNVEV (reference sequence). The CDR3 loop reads CASSWAGISPQHF. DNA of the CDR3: TGTGCCAGCAGTTGGGCGGGGATCAGCCCCCAGCATTTT.

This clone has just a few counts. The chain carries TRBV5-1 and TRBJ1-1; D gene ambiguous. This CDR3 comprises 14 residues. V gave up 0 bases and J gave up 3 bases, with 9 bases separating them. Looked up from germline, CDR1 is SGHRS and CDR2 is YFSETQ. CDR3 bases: TGCGCCAGCAGCTTGGGCGGGGTTTACACTGAAGCTTTCTTT. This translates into CASSLGGVYTEAFF. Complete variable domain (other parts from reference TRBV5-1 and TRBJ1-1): KAGVTQTPRYLIKTRGQQVTLSCSPISGHRSVSWYQQTPGQGLQFLFEYFSETQRNKGNFPGRFSGRQFSNSRSEMNVSTLELGDSALYLCASSLGGVYTEAFFGQGTRLTVV.

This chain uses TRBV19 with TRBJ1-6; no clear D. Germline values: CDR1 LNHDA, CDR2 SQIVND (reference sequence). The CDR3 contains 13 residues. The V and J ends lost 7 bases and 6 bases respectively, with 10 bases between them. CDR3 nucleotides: TGTGCCAGTAAATTCGGTCCTAATTCACCCCTCCACTTT. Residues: CASKFGPNSPLHF.

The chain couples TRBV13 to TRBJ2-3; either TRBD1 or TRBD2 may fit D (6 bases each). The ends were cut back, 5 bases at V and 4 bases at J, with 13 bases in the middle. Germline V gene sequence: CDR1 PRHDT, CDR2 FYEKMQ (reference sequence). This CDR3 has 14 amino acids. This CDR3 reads CASSAGDFPDTQYF. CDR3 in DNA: TGTGCCAGCAGCGCAGGGGACTTTCCAGATACGCAGTATTTT.

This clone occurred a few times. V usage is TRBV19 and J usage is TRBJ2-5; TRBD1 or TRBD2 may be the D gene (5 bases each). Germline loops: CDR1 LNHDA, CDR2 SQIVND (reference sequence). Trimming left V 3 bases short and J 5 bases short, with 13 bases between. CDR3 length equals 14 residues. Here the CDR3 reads CASSIGLGAETQYF. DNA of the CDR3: TGTGCCAGTAGTATCGGACTCGGGGCGGAGACCCAGTACTTC.

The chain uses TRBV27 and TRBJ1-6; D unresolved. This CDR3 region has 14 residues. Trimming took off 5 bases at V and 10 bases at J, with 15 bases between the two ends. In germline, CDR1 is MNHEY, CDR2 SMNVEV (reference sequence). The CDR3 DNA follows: TGTGCCAGCAGTACCCACAGAAGGCCCTCACCCCTCCACTTT. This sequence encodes CASSTHRRPSPLHF.

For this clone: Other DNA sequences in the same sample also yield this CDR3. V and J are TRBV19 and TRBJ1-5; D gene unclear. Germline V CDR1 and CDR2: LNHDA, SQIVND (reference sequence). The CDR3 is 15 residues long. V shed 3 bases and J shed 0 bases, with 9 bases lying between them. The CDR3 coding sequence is TGTGCCAGTAGTATTTTTGGTGATAGCAATCAGCCCCAGCATTTT. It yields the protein CASSIFGDSNQPQHF. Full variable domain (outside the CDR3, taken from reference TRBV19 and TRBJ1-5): DGGITQSPKYLFRKEGQNVTLSCEQNLNHDAMYWYRQDPGQGLRLIYYSQIVNDFQKGDIAEGYSVSREKKESFPLTVTSAQKNPTAFYLCASSIFGDSNQPQHFGDGTRLSIL.

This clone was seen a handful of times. The CDR3 bases are TGTGCCAGCTCACCGGGTAGCGGGAGAACCACCGAGCAGTACTTC. Protein product: CASSPGSGRTTEQYF. The rearrangement uses TRBV18 and TRBJ2-7; 9 bases are shared with TRBD2. Germline trimming cut 3 bases from V and 6 bases from J; bases unmatched to any gene: 9. This CDR3 contains 15 residues. The germline gives CDR1 KGHSH, CDR2 LQKENI.

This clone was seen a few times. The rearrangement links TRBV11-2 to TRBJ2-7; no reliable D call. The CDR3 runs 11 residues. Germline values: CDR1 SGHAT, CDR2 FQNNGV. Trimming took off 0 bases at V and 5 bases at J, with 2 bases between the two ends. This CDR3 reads CASSLDHEQYF. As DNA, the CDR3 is TGTGCCAGCAGCTTAGATCACGAGCAGTACTTC.

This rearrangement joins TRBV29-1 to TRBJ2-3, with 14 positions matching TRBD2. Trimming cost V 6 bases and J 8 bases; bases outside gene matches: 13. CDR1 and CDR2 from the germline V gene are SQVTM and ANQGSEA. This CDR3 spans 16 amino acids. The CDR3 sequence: CSVKNSLGLAGVTQYF. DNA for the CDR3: TGCAGCGTCAAGAACTCACTGGGACTAGCGGGAGTTACGCAGTATTTT.

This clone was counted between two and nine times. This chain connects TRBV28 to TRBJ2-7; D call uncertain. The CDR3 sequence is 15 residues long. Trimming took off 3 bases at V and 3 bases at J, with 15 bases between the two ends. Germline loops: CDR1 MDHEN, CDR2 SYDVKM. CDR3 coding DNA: TGTGCCAGCAGTTTCAGGAACCTTGGCCGCTACGAGCAGTACTTC. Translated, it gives CASSFRNLGRYEQYF. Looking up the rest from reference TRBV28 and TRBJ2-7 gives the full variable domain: DVKVTQSSRYLVKRTGEKVFLECVQDMDHENMFWYRQDPGLGLRLIYFSYDVKMKEKGDIPEGYSVSREKKERFSLILESASTNQTSMYLCASSFRNLGRYEQYFGPGTRLTVT.

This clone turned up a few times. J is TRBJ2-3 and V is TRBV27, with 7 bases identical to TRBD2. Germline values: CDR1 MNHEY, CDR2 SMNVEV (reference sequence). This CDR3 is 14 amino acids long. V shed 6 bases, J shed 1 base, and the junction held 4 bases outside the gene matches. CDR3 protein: CASSVTSGTDTQYF. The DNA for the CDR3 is TGTGCCAGCAGCGTTACTAGCGGCACAGATACGCAGTATTTT.

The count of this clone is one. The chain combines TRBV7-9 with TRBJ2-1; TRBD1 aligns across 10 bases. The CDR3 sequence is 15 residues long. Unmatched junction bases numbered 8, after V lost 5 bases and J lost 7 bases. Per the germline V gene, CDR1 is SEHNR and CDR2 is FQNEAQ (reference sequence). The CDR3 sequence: CASSPPRGQGNEQFF. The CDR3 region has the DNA TGTGCCAGCAGCCCCCCCCGGGGACAGGGGAATGAGCAGTTCTTC.

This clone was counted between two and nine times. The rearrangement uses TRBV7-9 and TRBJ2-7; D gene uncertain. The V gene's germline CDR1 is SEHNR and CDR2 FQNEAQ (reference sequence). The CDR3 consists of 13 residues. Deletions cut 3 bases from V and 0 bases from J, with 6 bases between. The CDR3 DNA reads TGTGCCAGCAGCTTTGAAAACTCCTACGAGCAGTACTTC. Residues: CASSFENSYEQYF.

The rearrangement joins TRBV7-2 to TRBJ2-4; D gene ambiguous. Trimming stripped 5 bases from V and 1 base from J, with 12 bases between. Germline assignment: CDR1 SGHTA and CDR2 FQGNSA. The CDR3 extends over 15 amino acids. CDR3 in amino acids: CASSPVGRAKNIQYF. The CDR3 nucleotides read TGTGCCAGCAGCCCCGTAGGACGGGCCAAAAACATTCAGTACTTC.

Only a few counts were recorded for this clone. This CDR3 reads CAISGRTSGLEQFF. The CDR3 DNA is TGTGCCATCAGTGGTAGGACTAGCGGGCTTGAGCAGTTCTTC. The J gene is TRBJ2-1, the V gene TRBV10-3; TRBD2 agrees at 11 bases. Trimming at V came to 4 bases and at J to 9 bases, leaving 5 bases not matched to a gene. Germline CDR1 ENHRY, CDR2 SYGVKD. CDR3 length: 14 amino acids.

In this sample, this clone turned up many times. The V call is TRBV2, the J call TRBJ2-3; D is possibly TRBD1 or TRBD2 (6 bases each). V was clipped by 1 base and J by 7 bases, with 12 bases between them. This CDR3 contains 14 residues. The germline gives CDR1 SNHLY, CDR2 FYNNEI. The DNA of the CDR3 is TGTGCCAGCAGTGAAGGGGGGCGCGGGAATACGCAGTATTTT. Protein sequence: CASSEGGRGNTQYF. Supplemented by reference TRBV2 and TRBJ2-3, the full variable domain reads EPEVTQTPSHQVTQMGQEVILRCVPISNHLYFYWYRQILGQKVEFLVSFYNNEISEKSEIFDDQFSVERPDGSNFTLKIRSTKLEDSAMYFCASSEGGRGNTQYFGPGTRLTVL.

The CDR3 loop is CASSPGATDTQYF. CDR3 bases: TGTGCCAGCAGTCCCGGGGCCACAGATACGCAGTATTTT. V gene TRBV28 combines with J gene TRBJ2-3; TRBD1 or TRBD2 may be the D gene (5 bases each). Trimming took off 5 bases at V and 2 bases at J, with 8 bases between the two ends. The CDR3 loop spans 13 amino acids. Germline loops: CDR1 MDHEN, CDR2 SYDVKM.

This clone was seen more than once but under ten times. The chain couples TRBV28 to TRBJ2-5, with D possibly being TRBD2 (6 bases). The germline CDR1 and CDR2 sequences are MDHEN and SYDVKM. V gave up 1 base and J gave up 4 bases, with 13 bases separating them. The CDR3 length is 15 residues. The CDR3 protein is CASSLSGRGGETQYF. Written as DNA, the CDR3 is TGTGCCAGCAGTTTATCAGGACGGGGAGGAGAGACCCAGTACTTC. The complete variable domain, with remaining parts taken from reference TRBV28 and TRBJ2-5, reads DVKVTQSSRYLVKRTGEKVFLECVQDMDHENMFWYRQDPGLGLRLIYFSYDVKMKEKGDIPEGYSVSREKKERFSLILESASTNQTSMYLCASSLSGRGGETQYFGPGTRLLVL.

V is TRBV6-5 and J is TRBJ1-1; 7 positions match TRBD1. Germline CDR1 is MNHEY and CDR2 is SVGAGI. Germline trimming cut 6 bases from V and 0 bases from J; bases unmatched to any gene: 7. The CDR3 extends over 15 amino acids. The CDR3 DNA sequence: TGTGCCAGCAGGAGGGACAGATCAATGAACACTGAAGCTTTCTTT. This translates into CASRRDRSMNTEAFF.

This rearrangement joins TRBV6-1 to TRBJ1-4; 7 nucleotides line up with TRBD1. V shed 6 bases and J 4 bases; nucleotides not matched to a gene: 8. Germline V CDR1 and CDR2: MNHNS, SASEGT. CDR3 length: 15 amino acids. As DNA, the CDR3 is TGTGCCAGCAGAGGAGGGACAGCCATTAATGAAAAACTGTTTTTT. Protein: CASRGGTAINEKLFF.

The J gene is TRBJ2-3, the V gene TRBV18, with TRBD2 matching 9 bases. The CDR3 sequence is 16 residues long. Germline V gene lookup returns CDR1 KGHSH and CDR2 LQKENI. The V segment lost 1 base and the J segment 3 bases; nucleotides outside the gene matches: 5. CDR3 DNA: TGTGCCAGCTCACCACTAGGACTAGCGAATACAGATACGCAGTATTTT. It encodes CASSPLGLANTDTQYF.

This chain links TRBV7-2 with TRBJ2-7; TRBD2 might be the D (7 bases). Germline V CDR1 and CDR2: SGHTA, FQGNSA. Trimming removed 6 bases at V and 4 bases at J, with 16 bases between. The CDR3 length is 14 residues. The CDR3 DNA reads TGTGCCAGCAGTTTCGGCGGGGGCGGTTACGAGCAGTACTTC. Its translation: CASSFGGGGYEQYF.

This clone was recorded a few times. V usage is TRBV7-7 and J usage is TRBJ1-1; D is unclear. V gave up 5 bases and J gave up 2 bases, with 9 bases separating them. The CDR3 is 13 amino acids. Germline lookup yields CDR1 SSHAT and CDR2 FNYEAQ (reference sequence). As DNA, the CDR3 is TGTGCCAGCAGCCTTCGACAAAACACTGAAGCTTTCTTT. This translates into CASSLRQNTEAFF.

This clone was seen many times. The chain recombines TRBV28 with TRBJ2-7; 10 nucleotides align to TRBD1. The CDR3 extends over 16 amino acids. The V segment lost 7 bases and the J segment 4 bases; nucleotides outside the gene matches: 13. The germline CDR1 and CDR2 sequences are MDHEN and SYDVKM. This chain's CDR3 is CASTEPLGQGVYEQYF. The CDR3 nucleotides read TGTGCCAGCACCGAACCGCTCGGACAGGGGGTATACGAGCAGTACTTC.